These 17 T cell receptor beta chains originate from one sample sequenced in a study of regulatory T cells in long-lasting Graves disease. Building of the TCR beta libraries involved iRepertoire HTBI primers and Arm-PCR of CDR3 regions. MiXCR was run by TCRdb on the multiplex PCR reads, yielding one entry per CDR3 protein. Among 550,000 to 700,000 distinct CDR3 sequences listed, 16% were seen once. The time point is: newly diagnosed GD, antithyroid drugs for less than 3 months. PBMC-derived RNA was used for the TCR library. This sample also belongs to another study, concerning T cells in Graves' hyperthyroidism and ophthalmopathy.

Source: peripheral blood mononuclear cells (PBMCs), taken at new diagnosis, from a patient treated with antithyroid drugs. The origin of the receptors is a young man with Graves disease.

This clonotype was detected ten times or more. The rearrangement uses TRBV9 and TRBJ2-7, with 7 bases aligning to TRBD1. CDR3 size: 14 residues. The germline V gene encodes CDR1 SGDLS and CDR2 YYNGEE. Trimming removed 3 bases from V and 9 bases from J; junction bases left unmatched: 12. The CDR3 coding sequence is TGTGCCAGCAGCGCGACAGGGTTTAAGGATGCGCAGTACTTC. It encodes CASSATGFKDAQYF.

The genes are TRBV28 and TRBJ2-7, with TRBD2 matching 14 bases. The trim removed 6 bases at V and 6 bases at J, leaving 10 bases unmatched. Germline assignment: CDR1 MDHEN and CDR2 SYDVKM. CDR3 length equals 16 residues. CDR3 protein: CASRKTGLAGEVEQYF. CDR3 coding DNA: TGTGCCAGCAGGAAAACGGGACTAGCGGGAGAGGTCGAGCAGTACTTC.

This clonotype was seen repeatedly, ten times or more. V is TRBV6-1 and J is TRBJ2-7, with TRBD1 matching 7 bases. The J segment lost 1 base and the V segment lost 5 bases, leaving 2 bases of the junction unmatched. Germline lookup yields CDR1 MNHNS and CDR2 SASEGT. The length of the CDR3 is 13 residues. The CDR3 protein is CASSHRGSYEQYF. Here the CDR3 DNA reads TGTGCCAGCAGTCACAGGGGTTCCTACGAGCAGTACTTC.

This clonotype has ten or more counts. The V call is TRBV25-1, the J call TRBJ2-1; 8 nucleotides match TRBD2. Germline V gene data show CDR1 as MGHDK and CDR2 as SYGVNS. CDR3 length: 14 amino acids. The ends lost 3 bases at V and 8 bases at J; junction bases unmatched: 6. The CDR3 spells CASSDRVLADEQFF. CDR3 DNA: TGTGCCAGCAGTGACCGGGTACTAGCGGATGAGCAGTTCTTC. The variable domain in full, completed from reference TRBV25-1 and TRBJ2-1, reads EADIYQTPRYLVIGTGKKITLECSQTMGHDKMYWYQQDPGMELHLIHYSYGVNSTEKGDLSSESTVSRIRTEHFPLTLESARPSHTSQYLCASSDRVLADEQFFGPGTRLTVL.

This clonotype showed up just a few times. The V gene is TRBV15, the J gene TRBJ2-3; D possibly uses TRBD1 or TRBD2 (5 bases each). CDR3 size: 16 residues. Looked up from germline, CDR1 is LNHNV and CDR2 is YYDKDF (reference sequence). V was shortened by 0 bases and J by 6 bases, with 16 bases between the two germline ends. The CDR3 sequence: CATSRDLGTSRDTQYF. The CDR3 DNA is TGTGCCACCAGCAGAGATTTGGGGACCTCAAGGGATACGCAGTATTTT.

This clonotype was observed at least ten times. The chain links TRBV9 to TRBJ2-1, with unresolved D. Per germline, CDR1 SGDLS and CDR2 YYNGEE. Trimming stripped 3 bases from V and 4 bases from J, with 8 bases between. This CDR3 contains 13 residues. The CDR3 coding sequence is TGTGCCAGCAGCGCGGCGTCTTACAATGAGCAGTTCTTC. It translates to CASSAASYNEQFF.

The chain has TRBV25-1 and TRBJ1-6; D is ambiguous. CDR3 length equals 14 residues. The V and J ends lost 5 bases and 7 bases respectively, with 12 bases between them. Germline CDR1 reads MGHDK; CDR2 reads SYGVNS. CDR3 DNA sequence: TGTGCCAGCAGTCGGAGGGTAGAGAATTCACCCCTCCACTTT. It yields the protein CASSRRVENSPLHF.

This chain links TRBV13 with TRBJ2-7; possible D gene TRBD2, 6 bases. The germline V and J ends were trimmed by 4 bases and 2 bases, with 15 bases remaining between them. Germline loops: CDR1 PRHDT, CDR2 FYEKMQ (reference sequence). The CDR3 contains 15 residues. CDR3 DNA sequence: TGTGCCAGCAGCTCATTCCGGGACTGGACCTACGAGCAGTACTTC. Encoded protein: CASSSFRDWTYEQYF.

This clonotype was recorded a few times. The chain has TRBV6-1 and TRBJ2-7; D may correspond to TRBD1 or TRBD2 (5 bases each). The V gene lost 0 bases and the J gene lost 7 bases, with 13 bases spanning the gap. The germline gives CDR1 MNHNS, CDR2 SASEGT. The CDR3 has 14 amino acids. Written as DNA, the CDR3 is TGTGCCAGCAGTGAAGCGGGACCCCCAAGGGAGCAGTACTTC. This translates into CASSEAGPPREQYF.

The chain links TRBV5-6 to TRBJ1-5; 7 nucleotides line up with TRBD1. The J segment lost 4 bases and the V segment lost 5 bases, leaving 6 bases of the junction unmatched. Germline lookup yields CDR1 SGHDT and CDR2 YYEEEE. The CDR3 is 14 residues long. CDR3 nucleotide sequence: TGTGCCAGCAGGAGACAGGGTGATAATCAGCCCCAGCATTTT. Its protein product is CASRRQGDNQPQHF.

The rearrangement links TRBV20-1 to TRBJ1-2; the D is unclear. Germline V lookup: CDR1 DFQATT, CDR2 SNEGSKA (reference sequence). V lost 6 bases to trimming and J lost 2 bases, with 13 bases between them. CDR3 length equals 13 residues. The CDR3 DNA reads TGCAGTGCCCCCCCCGTGGGAAACTATGGCTACACCTTC. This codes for CSAPPVGNYGYTF.

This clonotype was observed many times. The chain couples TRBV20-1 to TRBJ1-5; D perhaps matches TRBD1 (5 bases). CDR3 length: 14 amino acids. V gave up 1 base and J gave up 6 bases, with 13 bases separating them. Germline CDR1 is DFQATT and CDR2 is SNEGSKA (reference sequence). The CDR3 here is CSARAWDASQPQHF. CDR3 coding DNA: TGCAGTGCTAGAGCCTGGGACGCGAGTCAGCCCCAGCATTTT.

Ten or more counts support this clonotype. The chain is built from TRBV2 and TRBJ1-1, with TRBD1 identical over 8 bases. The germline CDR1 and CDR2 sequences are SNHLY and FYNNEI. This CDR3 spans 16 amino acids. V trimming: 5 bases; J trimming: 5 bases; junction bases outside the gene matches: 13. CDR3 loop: CASSKTGQGWQTEAFF. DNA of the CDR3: TGTGCCAGCAGTAAAACAGGACAGGGATGGCAAACTGAAGCTTTCTTT.

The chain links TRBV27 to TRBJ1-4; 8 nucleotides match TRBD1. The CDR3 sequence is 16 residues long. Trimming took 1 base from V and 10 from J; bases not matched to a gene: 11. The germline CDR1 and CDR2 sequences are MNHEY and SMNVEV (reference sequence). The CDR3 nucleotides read TGTGCCAGCAGTTTATGGATTGTGACAGGGGTTCGAAAACTGTTTTTT. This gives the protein CASSLWIVTGVRKLFF.

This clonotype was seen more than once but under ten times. CDR3 bases: TGTGCCAGCAGCGATTGGGGCACAGGGGGCGCTATGTACGACGAGCAGTACTTC. This gives the protein CASSDWGTGGAMYDEQYF. The rearrangement links TRBV7-9 to TRBJ2-7; TRBD1 matches 9 bases. Germline V gene lookup returns CDR1 SEHNR and CDR2 FQNEAQ (reference sequence). Trimming removed 5 bases from V and 5 bases from J; junction bases left unmatched: 19. CDR3 length equals 18 residues.

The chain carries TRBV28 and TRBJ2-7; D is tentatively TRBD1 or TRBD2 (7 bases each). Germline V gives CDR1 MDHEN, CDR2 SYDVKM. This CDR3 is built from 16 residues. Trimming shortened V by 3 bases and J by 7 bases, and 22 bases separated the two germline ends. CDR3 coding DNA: TGTGCCAGCAGTTTGGGGGGGGCAGGGGGGATGAGTGAGCAGTACTTC. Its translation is CASSLGGAGGMSEQYF. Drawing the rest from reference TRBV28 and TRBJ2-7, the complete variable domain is DVKVTQSSRYLVKRTGEKVFLECVQDMDHENMFWYRQDPGLGLRLIYFSYDVKMKEKGDIPEGYSVSREKKERFSLILESASTNQTSMYLCASSLGGAGGMSEQYFGPGTRLTVT.

CDR3 nucleotides: TGTGCCAGCAGCCTTCCTGTCGGTAATGCTAATGAAAAACTGTTTTTT. Its protein product is CASSLPVGNANEKLFF. The chain is built from TRBV3-1 and TRBJ1-4; D is ambiguous. Germline V gives CDR1 LGHDT, CDR2 YNNKEL (reference sequence). Trimming took 4 bases from V and 3 from J, leaving 15 bases between them. This CDR3 is 16 amino acids long.